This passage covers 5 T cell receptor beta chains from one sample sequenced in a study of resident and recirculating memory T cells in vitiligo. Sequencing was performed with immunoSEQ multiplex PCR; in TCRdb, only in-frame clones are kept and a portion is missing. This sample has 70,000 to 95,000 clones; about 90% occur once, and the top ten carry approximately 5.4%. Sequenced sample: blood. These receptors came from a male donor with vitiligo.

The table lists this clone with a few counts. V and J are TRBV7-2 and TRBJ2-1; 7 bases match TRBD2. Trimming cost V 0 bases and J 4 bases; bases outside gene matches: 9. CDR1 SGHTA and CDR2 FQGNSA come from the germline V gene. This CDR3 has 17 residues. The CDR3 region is CASSLAVGGSGYNEQFF. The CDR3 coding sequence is TGTGCCAGCAGCTTAGCGGTAGGCGGGAGTGGTTACAATGAGCAGTTCTTC.

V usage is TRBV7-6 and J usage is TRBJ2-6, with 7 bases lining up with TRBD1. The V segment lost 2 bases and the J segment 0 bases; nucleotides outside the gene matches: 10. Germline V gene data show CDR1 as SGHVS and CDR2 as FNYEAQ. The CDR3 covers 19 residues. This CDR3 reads CASSLFPTGEDSGANVLTF. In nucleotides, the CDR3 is TGTGCCAGCAGCTTATTCCCTACAGGGGAAGACTCTGGGGCCAACGTCCTGACTTTC.

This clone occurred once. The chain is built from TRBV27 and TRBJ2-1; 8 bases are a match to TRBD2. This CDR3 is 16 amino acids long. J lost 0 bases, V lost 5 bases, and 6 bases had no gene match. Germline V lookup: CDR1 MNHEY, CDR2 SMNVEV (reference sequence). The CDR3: CASSRPTSGSYNEQFF. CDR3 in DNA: TGTGCCAGCAGTAGACCCACTAGCGGCTCCTACAATGAGCAGTTCTTC.

CDR3 coding DNA: TGTGCCATCAGTCCCGGACTAGCGGGAGTTGAGACCCAGTACTTC. This sequence encodes CAISPGLAGVETQYF. The chain joins TRBV10-3 to TRBJ2-5; the match to TRBD2 covers 13 bases. Losses at the gene ends were 5 bases for V and 5 bases for J; bases not matched to a gene: 5. CDR1 is ENHRY and CDR2 is SYGVKD in the germline V gene. The CDR3 runs 15 residues.

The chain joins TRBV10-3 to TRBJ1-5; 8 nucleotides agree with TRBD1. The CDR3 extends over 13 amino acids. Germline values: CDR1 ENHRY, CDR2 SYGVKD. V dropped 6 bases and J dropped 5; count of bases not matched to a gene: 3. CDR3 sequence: CAIRDRVHQPQHF. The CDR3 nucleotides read TGTGCCATCAGGGACAGGGTTCATCAGCCCCAGCATTTT.